This T cell receptor beta chain was sequenced during a study of blood T cell repertoires in COVID-19. Sequenced by immunoSEQ multiplex PCR; TCRdb stores in-frame clones only, minus some. The table lists about 180,000 clones, 80% of them singletons. The sequenced sample was peripheral blood. The receptor's source is a man between 65 and 85 years old with active or convalescent COVID-19.

CDR3 in amino acids: CASSGRQGVGGTEAFF. The CDR3 nucleotides are TGCGCCAGCAGCGGGAGACAGGGGGTAGGGGGCACTGAAGCTTTCTTT. This chain uses TRBV5-1 with TRBJ1-1; 9 positions match TRBD1. The CDR3 is 16 amino acids. The germline gives CDR1 SGHRS, CDR2 YFSETQ. V lost 4 bases to trimming and J lost 4 bases; unmatched junction nucleotides: 11. Full variable domain (remainder filled in from reference TRBV5-1 and TRBJ1-1): KAGVTQTPRYLIKTRGQQVTLSCSPISGHRSVSWYQQTPGQGLQFLFEYFSETQRNKGNFPGRFSGRQFSNSRSEMNVSTLELGDSALYLCASSGRQGVGGTEAFFGQGTRLTVV.